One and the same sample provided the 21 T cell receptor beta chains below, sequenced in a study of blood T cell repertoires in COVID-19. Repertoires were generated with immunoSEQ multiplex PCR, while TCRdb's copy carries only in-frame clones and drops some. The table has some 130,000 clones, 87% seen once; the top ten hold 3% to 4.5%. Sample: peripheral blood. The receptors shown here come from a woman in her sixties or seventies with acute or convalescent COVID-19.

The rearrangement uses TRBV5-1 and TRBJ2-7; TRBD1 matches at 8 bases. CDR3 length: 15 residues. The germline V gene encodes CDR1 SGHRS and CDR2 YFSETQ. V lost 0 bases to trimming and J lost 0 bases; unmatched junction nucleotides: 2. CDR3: CASSLATGGSYEQYF. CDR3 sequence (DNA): TGCGCCAGCAGCTTGGCCACAGGGGGCTCCTACGAGCAGTACTTC.

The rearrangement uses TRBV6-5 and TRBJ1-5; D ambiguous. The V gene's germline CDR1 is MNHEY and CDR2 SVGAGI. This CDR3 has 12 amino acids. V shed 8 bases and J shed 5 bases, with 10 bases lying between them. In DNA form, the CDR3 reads TGTGCCAGCGGGCCCCTTGATCAGCCCCAGCATTTT. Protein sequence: CASGPLDQPQHF.

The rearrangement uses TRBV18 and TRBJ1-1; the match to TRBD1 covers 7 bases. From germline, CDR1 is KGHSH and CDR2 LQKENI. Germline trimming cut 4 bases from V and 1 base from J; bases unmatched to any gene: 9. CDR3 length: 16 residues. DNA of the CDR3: TGTGCCAGCTCACAAGACAGGGACCCCGCGAACACTGAAGCTTTCTTT. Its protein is CASSQDRDPANTEAFF.

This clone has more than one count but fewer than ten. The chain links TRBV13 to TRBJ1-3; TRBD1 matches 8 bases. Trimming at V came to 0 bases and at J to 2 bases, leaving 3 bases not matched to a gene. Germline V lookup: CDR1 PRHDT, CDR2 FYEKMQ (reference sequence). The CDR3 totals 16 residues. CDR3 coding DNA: TGTGCCAGCAGCTTAGGCCCGACAGGGGCTGGAAACACCATATATTTT. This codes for CASSLGPTGAGNTIYF.

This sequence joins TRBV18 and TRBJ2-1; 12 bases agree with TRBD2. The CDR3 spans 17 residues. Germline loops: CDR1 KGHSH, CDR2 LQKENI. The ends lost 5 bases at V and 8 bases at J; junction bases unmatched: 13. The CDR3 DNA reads TGTGCCAGCTCATCAGCGGGACTAGCGGGTGAAATCGATGAGCAGTTCTTC. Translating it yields CASSSAGLAGEIDEQFF. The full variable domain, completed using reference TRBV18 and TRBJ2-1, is NAGVMQNPRHLVRRRGQEARLRCSPMKGHSHVYWYRQLPEEGLKFMVYLQKENIIDESGMPKERFSAEFPKEGPSILRIQQVVRGDSAAYFCASSSAGLAGEIDEQFFGPGTRLTVL.

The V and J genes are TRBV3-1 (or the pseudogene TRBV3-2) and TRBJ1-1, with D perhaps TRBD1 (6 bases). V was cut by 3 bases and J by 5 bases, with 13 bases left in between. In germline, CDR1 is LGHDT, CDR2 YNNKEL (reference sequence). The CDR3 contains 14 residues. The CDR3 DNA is TGTGCCAGCAGCCAGATTGAGGGGGGGACTGAAGCTTTCTTT. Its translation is CASSQIEGGTEAFF.

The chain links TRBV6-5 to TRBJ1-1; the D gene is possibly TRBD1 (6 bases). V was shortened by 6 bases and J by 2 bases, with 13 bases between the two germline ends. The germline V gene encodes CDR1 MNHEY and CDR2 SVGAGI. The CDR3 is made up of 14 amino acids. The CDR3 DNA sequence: TGTGCCAGCAGCGGGTGGGGGCTAAACACTGAAGCTTTCTTT. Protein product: CASSGWGLNTEAFF.

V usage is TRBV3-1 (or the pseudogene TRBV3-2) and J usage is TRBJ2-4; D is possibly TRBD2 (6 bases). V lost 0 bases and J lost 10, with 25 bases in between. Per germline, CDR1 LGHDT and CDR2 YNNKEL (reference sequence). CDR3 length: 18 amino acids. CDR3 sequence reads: CASSQELGSLGSPLIQYF. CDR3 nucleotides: TGTGCCAGCAGCCAAGAGCTCGGGAGTCTAGGATCCCCGCTGATTCAGTACTTC.

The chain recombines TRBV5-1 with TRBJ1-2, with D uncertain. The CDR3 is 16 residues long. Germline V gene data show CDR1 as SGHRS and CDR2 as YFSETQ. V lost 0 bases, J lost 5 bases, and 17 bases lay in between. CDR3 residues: CASSLAPAVREYGYTF. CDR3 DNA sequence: TGCGCCAGCAGCTTGGCCCCTGCGGTCCGAGAGTATGGCTACACCTTC.

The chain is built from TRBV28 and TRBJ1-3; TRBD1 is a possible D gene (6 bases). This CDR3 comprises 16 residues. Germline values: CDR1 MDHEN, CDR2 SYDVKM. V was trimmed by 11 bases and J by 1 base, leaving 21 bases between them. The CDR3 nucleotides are TGTGCCGGGCAAGAACAGGGATCGCATTCTGGAAACACCATATATTTT. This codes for CAGQEQGSHSGNTIYF.

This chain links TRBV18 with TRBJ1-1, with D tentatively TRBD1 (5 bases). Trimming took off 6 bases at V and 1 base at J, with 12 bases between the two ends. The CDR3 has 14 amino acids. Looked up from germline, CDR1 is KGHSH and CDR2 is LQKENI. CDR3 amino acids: CASSLGGTNTEAFF. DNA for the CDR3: TGTGCCAGCTCCCTGGGGGGGACGAACACTGAAGCTTTCTTT.

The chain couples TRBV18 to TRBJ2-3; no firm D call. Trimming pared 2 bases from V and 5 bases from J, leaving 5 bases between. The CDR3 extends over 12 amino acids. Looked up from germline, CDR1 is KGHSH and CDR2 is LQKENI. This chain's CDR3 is CASSPTEDTQYF. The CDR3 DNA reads TGTGCCAGCTCACCAACAGAAGATACGCAGTATTTT. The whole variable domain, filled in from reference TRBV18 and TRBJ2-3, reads NAGVMQNPRHLVRRRGQEARLRCSPMKGHSHVYWYRQLPEEGLKFMVYLQKENIIDESGMPKERFSAEFPKEGPSILRIQQVVRGDSAAYFCASSPTEDTQYFGPGTRLTVL.

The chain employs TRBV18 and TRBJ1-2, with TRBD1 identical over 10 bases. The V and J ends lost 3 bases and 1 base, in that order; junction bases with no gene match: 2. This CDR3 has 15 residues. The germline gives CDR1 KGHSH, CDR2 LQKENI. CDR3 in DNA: TGTGCCAGCTCACCTGGGACAGGGGTTAACTATGGCTACACCTTC. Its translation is CASSPGTGVNYGYTF.

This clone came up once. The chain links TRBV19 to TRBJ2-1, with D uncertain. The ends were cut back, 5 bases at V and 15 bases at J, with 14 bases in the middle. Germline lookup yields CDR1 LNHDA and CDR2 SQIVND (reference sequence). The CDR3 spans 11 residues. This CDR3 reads CASSSSITRFF. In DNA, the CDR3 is TGTGCCAGTAGTTCCTCTATAACCCGGTTCTTC.

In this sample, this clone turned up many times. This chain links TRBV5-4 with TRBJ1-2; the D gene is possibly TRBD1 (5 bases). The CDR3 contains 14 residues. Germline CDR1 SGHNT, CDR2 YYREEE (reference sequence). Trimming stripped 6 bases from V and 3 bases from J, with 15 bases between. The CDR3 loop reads CASNQGGFDYGYTF. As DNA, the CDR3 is TGTGCCAGCAATCAGGGAGGATTTGACTATGGCTACACCTTC.

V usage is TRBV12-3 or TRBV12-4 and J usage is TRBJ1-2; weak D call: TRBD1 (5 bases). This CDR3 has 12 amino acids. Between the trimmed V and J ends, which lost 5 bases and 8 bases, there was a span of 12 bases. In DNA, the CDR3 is TGTGCCAGCAGTACAGGCCGGAAAGGCTACACCTTC. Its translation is CASSTGRKGYTF.

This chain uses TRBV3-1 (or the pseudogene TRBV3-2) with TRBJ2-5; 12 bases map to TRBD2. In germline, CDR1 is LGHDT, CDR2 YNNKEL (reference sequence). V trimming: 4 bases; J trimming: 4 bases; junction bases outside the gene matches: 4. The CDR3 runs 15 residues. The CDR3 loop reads CASSPPGLAGETQYF. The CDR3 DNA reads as TGTGCCAGCAGCCCACCGGGACTAGCGGGAGAGACCCAGTACTTC.

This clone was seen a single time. CDR3 in amino acids: CASTKGPSPDTQYF. For the CDR3, the DNA is TGTGCCAGCACAAAGGGGCCGTCCCCAGATACGCAGTATTTT. V is TRBV7-3 and J is TRBJ2-3; tentative D call: TRBD1 (5 bases). V dropped 7 bases and J dropped 4 bases, with 15 bases sitting between them. Germline V gene lookup returns CDR1 SGHTA and CDR2 FQGTGA. The CDR3 extends over 14 amino acids.

The CDR3 bases are TGTGCCAGCAGCTTACGCGTGAGCTCCTACGAGCAGTACGTC. It yields the protein CASSLRVSSYEQYV. This chain connects TRBV11-2 to TRBJ2-7; D ambiguous. The CDR3 consists of 14 residues. Trimming left V 2 bases short and J 0 bases short, with 8 bases between. From germline, CDR1 is SGHAT and CDR2 FQNNGV.

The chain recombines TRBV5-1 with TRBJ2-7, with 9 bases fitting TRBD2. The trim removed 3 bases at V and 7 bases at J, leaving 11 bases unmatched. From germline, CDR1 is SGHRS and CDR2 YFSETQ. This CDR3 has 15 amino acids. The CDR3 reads CASSSGGGASLEQYF. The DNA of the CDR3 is TGCGCCAGCAGCTCTGGCGGGGGGGCCAGCTTAGAGCAGTACTTC. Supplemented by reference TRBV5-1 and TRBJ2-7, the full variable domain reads KAGVTQTPRYLIKTRGQQVTLSCSPISGHRSVSWYQQTPGQGLQFLFEYFSETQRNKGNFPGRFSGRQFSNSRSEMNVSTLELGDSALYLCASSSGGGASLEQYFGPGTRLTVT.

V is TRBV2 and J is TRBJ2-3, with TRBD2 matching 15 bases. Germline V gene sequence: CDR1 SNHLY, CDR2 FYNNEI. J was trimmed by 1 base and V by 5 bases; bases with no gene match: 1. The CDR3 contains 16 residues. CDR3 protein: CASSRTSGRGTDTQYF. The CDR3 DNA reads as TGTGCCAGCAGTAGGACTAGCGGGAGGGGCACAGATACGCAGTATTTT. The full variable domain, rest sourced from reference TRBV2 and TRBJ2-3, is EPEVTQTPSHQVTQMGQEVILRCVPISNHLYFYWYRQILGQKVEFLVSFYNNEISEKSEIFDDQFSVERPDGSNFTLKIRSTKLEDSAMYFCASSRTSGRGTDTQYFGPGTRLTVL.